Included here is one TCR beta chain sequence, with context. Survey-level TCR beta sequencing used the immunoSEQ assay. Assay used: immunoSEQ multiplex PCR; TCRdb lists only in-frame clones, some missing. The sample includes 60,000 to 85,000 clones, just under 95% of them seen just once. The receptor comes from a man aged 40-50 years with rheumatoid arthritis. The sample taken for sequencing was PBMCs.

CDR3 nucleotides: TGTGCCAGCAGCCCCGGTGGGAGCGGGATCACAGATACGCAGTATTTT. Translation gives CASSPGGSGITDTQYF. The V and J genes are TRBV5-4 and TRBJ2-3; 7 positions match TRBD2. J lost 2 bases, V lost 4 bases, and 10 bases had no gene match. The germline gives CDR1 SGHNT, CDR2 YYREEE (reference sequence). This CDR3 has 16 residues.